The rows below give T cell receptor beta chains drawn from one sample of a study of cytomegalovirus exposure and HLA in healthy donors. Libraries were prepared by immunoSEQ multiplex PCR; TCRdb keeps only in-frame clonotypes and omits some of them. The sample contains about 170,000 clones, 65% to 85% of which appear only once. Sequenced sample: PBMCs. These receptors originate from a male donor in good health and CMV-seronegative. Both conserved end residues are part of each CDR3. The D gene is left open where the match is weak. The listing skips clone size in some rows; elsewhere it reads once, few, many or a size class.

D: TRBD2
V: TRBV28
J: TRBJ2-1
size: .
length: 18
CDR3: CASSPPTGGLAGVGEQFF
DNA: TGTGCCAGCAGTCCTCCAACCGGAGGACTAGCGGGAGTTGGTGAGCAGTTCTTC

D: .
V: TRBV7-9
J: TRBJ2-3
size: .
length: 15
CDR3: CASSSRGEGTDTQYF
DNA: TGTGCCAGCAGCTCCCGAGGGGAGGGCACAGATACGCAGTATTTT

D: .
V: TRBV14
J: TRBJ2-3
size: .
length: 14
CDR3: CASSRDTRADTQYF
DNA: TGTGCCAGCAGTCGGGACACTAGAGCAGATACGCAGTATTTT

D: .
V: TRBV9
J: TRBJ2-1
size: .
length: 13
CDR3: CASSASAGTSQFF
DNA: TGTGCCAGCAGCGCCTCCGCCGGGACTTCGCAGTTCTTC

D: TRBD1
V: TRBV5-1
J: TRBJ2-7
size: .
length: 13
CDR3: CASSRTDRYEQYF
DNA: TGCGCCAGCTCTCGGACGGACAGGTACGAGCAGTACTTC

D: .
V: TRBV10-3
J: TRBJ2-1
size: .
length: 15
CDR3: CAIREDPDSYNEQFF
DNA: TGTGCCATCAGGGAGGACCCGGACAGCTACAATGAGCAGTTCTTC

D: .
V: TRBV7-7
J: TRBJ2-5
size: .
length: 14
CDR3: CASSFRIGGETQYF
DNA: TGTGCTAGCAGCTTTAGGATTGGAGGAGAGACCCAGTACTTC

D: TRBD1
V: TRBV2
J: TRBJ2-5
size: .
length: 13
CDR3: CASSGTGGETQYF
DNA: TGTGCCAGCAGTGGGACAGGGGGGGAGACCCAGTACTTC

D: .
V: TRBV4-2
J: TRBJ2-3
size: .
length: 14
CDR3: CASSQESSTDTQYF
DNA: TGTGCCAGCAGCCAAGAGTCGTCCACAGATACGCAGTATTTT

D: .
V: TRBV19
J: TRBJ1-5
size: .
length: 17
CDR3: CASSIDTQKLGNQPQHF
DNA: TGTGCCAGTAGTATAGATACACAGAAATTGGGCAATCAGCCCCAGCATTTT

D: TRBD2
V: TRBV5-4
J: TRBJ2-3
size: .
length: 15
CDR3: CASSVAGGFTDTQYF
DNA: TGTGCCAGCAGCGTAGCGGGGGGGTTCACAGATACGCAGTATTTT

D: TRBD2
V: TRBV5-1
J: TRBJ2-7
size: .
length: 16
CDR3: CASSLLGLAGAYEQYF
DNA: TGCGCCAGCAGCCTGCTGGGACTAGCGGGGGCCTACGAGCAGTACTTC

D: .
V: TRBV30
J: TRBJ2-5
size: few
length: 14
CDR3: CAWRKGGYQETQYF
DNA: TGTGCCTGGAGGAAGGGAGGATACCAAGAGACCCAGTACTTC

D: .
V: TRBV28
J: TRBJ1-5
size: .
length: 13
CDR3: CASSLQGPRPQHF
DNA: TGTGCCAGCAGCTTACAGGGCCCCAGGCCCCAGCATTTT

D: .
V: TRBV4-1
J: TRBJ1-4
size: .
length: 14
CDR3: CASSLAGTNEKLFF
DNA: TGCGCCAGCAGCCTGGCTGGTACTAATGAAAAACTGTTTTTT

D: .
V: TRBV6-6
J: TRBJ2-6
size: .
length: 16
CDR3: CASSLENVPGANVLTF
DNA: TGTGCCAGCAGCCTGGAGAACGTTCCTGGGGCCAACGTCCTGACTTTC

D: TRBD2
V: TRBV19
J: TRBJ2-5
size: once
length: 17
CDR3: CASSRNSMRGAQETQYF
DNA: TGTGCCAGTAGTAGGAATTCAATGCGGGGGGCTCAAGAGACCCAGTACTTC

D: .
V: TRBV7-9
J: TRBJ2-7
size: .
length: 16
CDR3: CASSPRWTRASYEQYF
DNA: TGTGCCAGCAGCCCAAGGTGGACAAGGGCTTCCTACGAGCAGTACTTC

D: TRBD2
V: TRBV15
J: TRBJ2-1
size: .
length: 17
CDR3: CATSSLFLAGAYNEQFF
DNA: TGTGCCACCAGCAGCCTTTTTTTGGCGGGAGCCTACAATGAGCAGTTCTTC

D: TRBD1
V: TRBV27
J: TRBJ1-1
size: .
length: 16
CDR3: CASSRTGNWKATEAFF
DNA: TGTGCCAGCAGTCGGACAGGGAATTGGAAGGCCACTGAAGCTTTCTTT

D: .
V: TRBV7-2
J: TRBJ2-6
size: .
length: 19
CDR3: CASSLRGSRAIAGANVLTF
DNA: TGTGCCAGCAGCTTACGGGGGTCCAGGGCTATAGCTGGGGCCAACGTCCTGACTTTC

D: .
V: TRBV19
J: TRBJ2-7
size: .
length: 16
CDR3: CASSTIGGQGSYEQYF
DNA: TGTGCCAGTAGCACAATAGGTGGTCAGGGGTCCTACGAGCAGTACTTC

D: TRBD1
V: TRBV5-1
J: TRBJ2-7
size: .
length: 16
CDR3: CASSIAPGTERMEQYF
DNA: TGCGCCAGCAGCATTGCCCCCGGGACAGAAAGAATGGAGCAGTACTTC

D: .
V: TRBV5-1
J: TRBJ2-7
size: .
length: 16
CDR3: CASSSKAGSGTYEQYF
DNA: TGCGCCAGCAGCTCAAAAGCAGGCAGCGGAACCTACGAGCAGTACTTC

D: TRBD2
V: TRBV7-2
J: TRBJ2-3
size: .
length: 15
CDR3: CASTLAGALTDTQYF
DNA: TGTGCCAGCACCCTAGCGGGGGCCCTCACAGATACGCAGTATTTT

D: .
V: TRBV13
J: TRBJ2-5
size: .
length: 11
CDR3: CASSLHEAQYF
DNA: TGTGCCAGCAGCCTGCACGAGGCCCAGTACTTC

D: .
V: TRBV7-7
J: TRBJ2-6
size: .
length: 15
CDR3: CASSLGRAGANVLTF
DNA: TGTGCTAGCAGCTTAGGCAGGGCCGGGGCCAACGTCCTGACTTTC

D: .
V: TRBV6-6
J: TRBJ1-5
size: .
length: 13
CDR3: CASSQGIYQPQHF
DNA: TGTGCCAGCAGTCAGGGGATCTACCAGCCCCAGCATTTT

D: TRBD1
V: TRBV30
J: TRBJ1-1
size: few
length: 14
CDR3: CASYPGQASSEAFF
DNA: TGTGCCTCCTATCCGGGACAGGCTTCTTCTGAAGCTTTCTTT

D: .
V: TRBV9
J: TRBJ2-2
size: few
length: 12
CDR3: CASSVGGRELFF
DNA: TGTGCCAGCAGCGTAGGGGGGCGGGAGCTGTTTTTT

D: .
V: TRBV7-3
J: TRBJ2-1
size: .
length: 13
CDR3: CASSVNEANEQFF
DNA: TGTGCCAGCAGCGTTAATGAAGCAAATGAGCAGTTCTTC

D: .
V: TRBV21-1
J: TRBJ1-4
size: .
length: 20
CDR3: CASSKYPRQGPGATNEKLFF
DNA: TGTGCCAGCAGCAAATATCCCCGACAGGGCCCTGGTGCAACTAATGAAAAACTGTTTTTT

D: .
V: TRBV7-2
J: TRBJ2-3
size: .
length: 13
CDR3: CASHLRDTDTQYF
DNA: TGTGCCAGCCATCTAAGAGACACAGATACGCAGTATTTT

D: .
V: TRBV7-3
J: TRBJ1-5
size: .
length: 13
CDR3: CASSLEGSQPQHF
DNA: TGTGCCAGCAGCTTAGAAGGGAGTCAGCCCCAGCATTTT

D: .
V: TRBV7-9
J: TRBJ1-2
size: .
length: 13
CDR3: CASSHGQNYGYTF
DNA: TGTGCCAGCAGCCACGGACAGAACTATGGCTACACCTTC

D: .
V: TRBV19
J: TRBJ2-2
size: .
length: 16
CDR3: CASSTPHRGNTGELFF
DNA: TGTGCCAGTAGTACGCCACACCGGGGGAACACCGGGGAGCTGTTTTTT

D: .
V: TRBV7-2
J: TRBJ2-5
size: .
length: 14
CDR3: CASSLATGQETQYF
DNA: TGTGCCAGCAGCTTAGCTACGGGCCAAGAGACCCAGTACTTC

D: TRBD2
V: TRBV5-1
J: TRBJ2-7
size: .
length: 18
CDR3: CASSLGGLAGGPSYEQYF
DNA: TGCGCCAGCAGCTTGGGGGGACTAGCGGGGGGGCCCTCCTACGAGCAGTACTTC

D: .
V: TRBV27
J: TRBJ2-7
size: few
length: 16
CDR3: CASSFGWAGETYEQYF
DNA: TGTGCCAGCAGTTTCGGATGGGCAGGGGAAACCTACGAGCAGTACTTC

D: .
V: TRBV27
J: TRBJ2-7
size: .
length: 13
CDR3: CASSLTATYEQYF
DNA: TGTGCCAGCAGTTTGACAGCCACCTACGAGCAGTACTTC

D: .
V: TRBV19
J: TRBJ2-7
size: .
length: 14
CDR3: CASTFGNNLYEQYF
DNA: TGTGCCAGTACGTTCGGGAACAACCTCTACGAGCAGTACTTC

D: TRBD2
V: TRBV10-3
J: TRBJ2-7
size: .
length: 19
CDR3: CATVGSTSGSQGISYEQYF
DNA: TGTGCCACGGTTGGGTCGACTAGCGGGAGCCAGGGCATCTCCTACGAGCAGTACTTC

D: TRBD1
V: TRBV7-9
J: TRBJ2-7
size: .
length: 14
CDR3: CASSPGTGVYEQYF
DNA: TGTGCCAGCAGCCCTGGGACAGGGGTCTACGAGCAGTACTTC

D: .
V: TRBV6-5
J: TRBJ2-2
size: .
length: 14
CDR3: CASKQGQNTGELFF
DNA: TGTGCCAGCAAACAGGGTCAGAACACCGGGGAGCTGTTTTTT

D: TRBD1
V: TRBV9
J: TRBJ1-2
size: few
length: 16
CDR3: CASSEGTGRRNYGYTF
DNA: TGTGCCAGCAGCGAGGGGACAGGGCGCAGGAACTATGGCTACACCTTC

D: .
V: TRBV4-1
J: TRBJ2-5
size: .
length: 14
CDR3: CASSQDRATETQYF
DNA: TGCGCCAGCAGCCAAGACAGGGCAACAGAGACCCAGTACTTC

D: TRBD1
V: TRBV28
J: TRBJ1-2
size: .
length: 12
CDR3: CASSKQGGGYTF
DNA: TGTGCCAGCAGTAAACAGGGGGGTGGCTACACCTTC

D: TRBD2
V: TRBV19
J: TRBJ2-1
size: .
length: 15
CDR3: CASSRVPSGYNEQFF
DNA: TGTGCCAGTAGTAGGGTCCCTAGCGGCTACAATGAGCAGTTCTTC